The 14 T cell receptor beta chains reported below all come from one sample, sequenced in a study of blood T cells in healthy people across ages. For the second PCR, which ran for about 6 to 11 cycles, a sample-barcoded 5' primer and a J-beta primer mix were used. Each CDR3 protein is one row after TCRdb ran MiXCR on the 5' RACE reads. The table includes hundreds of thousands of distinct CDR3 sequences, roughly 30% detected once. The sequenced sample was blood. The receptors stem from a woman at least 80 years old in good health.

This clonotype was recorded many times. The rearrangement links TRBV3-1 to TRBJ2-7; the D is unclear. Germline CDR1 LGHDT, CDR2 YNNKEL (reference sequence). V was clipped by 1 base and J by 4 bases, with 11 bases between them. CDR3 length equals 14 residues. The CDR3 loop reads CASSQGIGRYEQYF. The CDR3 nucleotides are TGTGCCAGCAGCCAAGGAATCGGTAGATACGAGCAGTACTTC.

This clonotype was detected ten times or more. The rearrangement joins TRBV6-1 to TRBJ2-1; 7 nucleotides agree with TRBD1. This CDR3 is 12 amino acids long. Trimming took 4 bases from V and 10 from J; bases not matched to a gene: 4. Germline V gives CDR1 MNHNS, CDR2 SASEGT. The chain's CDR3 is CASSVQGLEQFF. DNA for the CDR3: TGTGCCAGCAGTGTACAGGGGCTCGAGCAGTTCTTC.

A remark on this clonotype: A much larger clonotype is one base distant, so this may be a read error. V is TRBV5-1 and J is TRBJ2-3; the D is unclear. There are 15 residues in the CDR3. Germline CDR1 is SGHRS and CDR2 is YFSETQ. The CDR3 loop reads CASSLQARPRDTRYF. The CDR3 DNA reads TGCGCCAGCAGCTTGCAAGCCCGCCCCCGAGATACGCGGTATTTT.

This clonotype was recorded at least ten times. The V gene is TRBV29-1, the J gene TRBJ2-7, with 10 bases that match TRBD2. The CDR3 covers 13 residues. CDR1 is SQVTM and CDR2 is ANQGSEA in the germline V gene. Trimming at V came to 6 bases and at J to 2 bases, leaving 4 bases not matched to a gene. Written as DNA, the CDR3 is TGCAGCGTGGGGACTAGCGAAGCCTACGAGCAGTACTTC. Translating gives CSVGTSEAYEQYF.

There are a few counts of this clonotype. This chain joins TRBV6-2 or TRBV6-3 and TRBJ1-1, with D tentatively TRBD1 (6 bases). CDR1 MNHEY and CDR2 SVGEGT come from the germline V gene. The CDR3 length is 13 residues. V lost 10 bases, J lost 5 bases, and 17 bases lay in between. CDR3 loop: CATLGALWTEAFF. In DNA, the CDR3 is TGTGCCACCCTGGGGGCCCTGTGGACTGAAGCTTTCTTT.

The rearrangement joins TRBV5-4 to TRBJ1-1; 12 bases map to TRBD1. The germline V gene has CDR1 SGHNT and CDR2 YYREEE (reference sequence). The CDR3 sequence is 17 residues long. The V gene end was trimmed by 7 bases and the J gene end by 4 bases; junction bases not matched to a gene: 14. CDR3 residues: CASQIEPGQGAFTEAFF. The CDR3 DNA reads TGTGCCAGCCAAATTGAACCGGGACAGGGGGCCTTCACTGAAGCTTTCTTT.

This clonotype was detected once. One base away lies a much larger clone, so this may be a sequencing read error. This chain links TRBV7-9 with TRBJ1-2; 9 nucleotides align to TRBD1. The germline V gene encodes CDR1 SEHNR and CDR2 FQNEAQ (reference sequence). With V trimmed by 8 bases and J by 5 bases, 12 bases remained unmatched. This CDR3 region has 15 residues. The CDR3 is CASGLVGQGGYGYTF. The CDR3 region has the DNA TGTGCCAGCGGATTAGTGGGACAGGGAGGGTATGGCTACACCTTC.

This clonotype showed up just a few times. The chain couples TRBV3-1 to TRBJ1-5; the D gene is possibly TRBD1 (6 bases). The CDR3 sequence is 16 residues long. CDR1 is LGHDT, CDR2 YNNKEL, per germline (reference sequence). Trimming left V 0 bases short and J 1 base short, with 10 bases between. In nucleotides, the CDR3 is TGTGCCAGCAGCCAAGACGGGGGGCAGAGCAATCAGCCCCAGCATTTT. Translated, it gives CASSQDGGQSNQPQHF.

The chain links TRBV28 to TRBJ2-3; TRBD2 aligns across 10 bases. The CDR3 totals 13 residues. V shed 8 bases, J shed 5 bases, and the junction held 4 bases outside the gene matches. Per the germline V gene, CDR1 is MDHEN and CDR2 is SYDVKM. CDR3 bases: TGTGCCAGCGAGCGGGGGGGCATAGATACGCAGTATTTT. The encoded protein is CASERGGIDTQYF.

This clonotype was recorded once. This sequence joins TRBV28 and TRBJ2-2; TRBD2 matches 9 bases. Germline V gene lookup returns CDR1 MDHEN and CDR2 SYDVKM. The V and J ends lost 2 bases and 5 bases, in that order; junction bases with no gene match: 3. This CDR3 spans 15 amino acids. CDR3 DNA sequence: TGTGCCAGCAGTTTAATGAGCGGGAGGACCGGGGAGCTGTTTTTT. Protein product: CASSLMSGRTGELFF.

The chain joins TRBV9 to TRBJ2-1; TRBD1 matches at 7 bases. Germline V gives CDR1 SGDLS, CDR2 YYNGEE. The CDR3 consists of 15 residues. V shed 3 bases, J shed 10 bases, and the junction held 13 bases outside the gene matches. The CDR3 DNA follows: TGTGCCAGCAGCGCGAGCACCGGGACAGCTTACGAGCAGTTCTTC. It yields the protein CASSASTGTAYEQFF.

Concerning this clonotype: A much more abundant neighbour one base away suggests this may be a read error. The CDR3 DNA is TGCAGTGCCTGGGGTGGAGGGGGGGCCCCAGATACGCGGTATTTT. Its protein product is CSAWGGGGAPDTRYF. The chain joins TRBV20-1 to TRBJ2-3, with TRBD2 as a possible D gene (7 bases). CDR3 length equals 15 residues. Germline loops: CDR1 DFQATT, CDR2 SNEGSKA (reference sequence).

This sequence joins TRBV20-1 and TRBJ1-1; TRBD1 agrees at 7 bases. From germline, CDR1 is DFQATT and CDR2 SNEGSKA (reference sequence). J lost 2 bases, V lost 3 bases, and 6 bases had no gene match. The CDR3 spans 14 residues. The CDR3 region is CSASRDSRNTEAFF. The CDR3 coding sequence is TGCAGTGCTAGCAGGGACAGTCGTAACACTGAAGCTTTCTTT.

Many counts were recorded for this clonotype. The V gene is TRBV20-1, the J gene TRBJ2-5, with 7 bases matching TRBD2. V was pared by 3 bases and J by 5 bases, with 12 bases of the junction left unmatched. This CDR3 spans 15 amino acids. CDR1 DFQATT and CDR2 SNEGSKA come from the germline V gene (reference sequence). The CDR3 here is CSASQSGAKGETQYF. The CDR3 DNA follows: TGCAGTGCTAGCCAGAGCGGGGCGAAGGGGGAGACCCAGTACTTC.